The 10 T cell receptor beta chains below were found in one sample sequenced in a study of shared clonotypes between healthy human individuals. Generated by immunoSEQ multiplex PCR, the TCRdb table keeps only in-frame clones and is missing some. The data hold some 2.3 million clones, with 85% to 95% observed a single time. The sample was naive CD4+ T cells from PBMCs. Regarding subset: CD45RA+ positively selected. All receptors come from a man younger than 35 in good health. Some clones in this sample may be carry-over from other donors' samples.

The gene calls are TRBV7-9 and TRBJ2-7; either TRBD1 or TRBD2 may fit D (6 bases each). The CDR3 loop spans 16 amino acids. Trimming removed 7 bases at V and 2 bases at J, with 21 bases between. Germline CDR1 SEHNR, CDR2 FQNEAQ (reference sequence). CDR3 region: CASNKQAGHDPYEQYF. DNA for the CDR3: TGTGCCAGCAACAAACAGGCGGGACATGACCCCTACGAGCAGTACTTC.

J is TRBJ1-4 and V is TRBV29-1, with a possible D match to TRBD1 (6 bases). Trimming stripped 7 bases from V and 5 bases from J, with 14 bases between. Looked up from germline, CDR1 is SQVTM and CDR2 is ANQGSEA. The CDR3 runs 13 residues. The CDR3 here is CSALTGKNEKLFF. CDR3 nucleotide sequence: TGCAGCGCCCTGACAGGCAAAAATGAAAAACTGTTTTTT. The complete variable domain, with remaining parts taken from reference TRBV29-1 and TRBJ1-4, reads SAVISQKPSRDICQRGTSLTIQCQVDSQVTMMFWYRQQPGQSLTLIATANQGSEATYESGFVIDKFPISRPNLTFSTLTVSNMSPEDSSIYLCSALTGKNEKLFFGSGTQLSVL.

V usage is TRBV18 and J usage is TRBJ1-2, with TRBD1 identical over 7 bases. The CDR3 spans 15 residues. Germline V CDR1 and CDR2: KGHSH, LQKENI. Unmatched junction bases numbered 8, after V lost 3 bases and J lost 4 bases. The CDR3: CASSPGLQGPYGYTF. The DNA for the CDR3 is TGTGCCAGCTCACCGGGGCTACAGGGGCCCTATGGCTACACCTTC.

V gene TRBV2 combines with J gene TRBJ1-2; D remains unclear. The CDR3 consists of 14 residues. Trimming took off 3 bases at V and 4 bases at J, with 12 bases between the two ends. Germline assignment: CDR1 SNHLY and CDR2 FYNNEI. Here the CDR3 reads CASSENYNSYGYTF. The CDR3, as DNA: TGTGCCAGCAGTGAGAATTATAACAGCTATGGCTACACCTTC. Based on the CDR3 plus reference TRBV2 and TRBJ1-2, the full variable domain is EPEVTQTPSHQVTQMGQEVILRCVPISNHLYFYWYRQILGQKVEFLVSFYNNEISEKSEIFDDQFSVERPDGSNFTLKIRSTKLEDSAMYFCASSENYNSYGYTFGSGTRLTVV.

This clone was observed a handful of times. The V gene is TRBV30, the J gene TRBJ1-5; 8 positions match TRBD1. Germline V lookup: CDR1 GTSNPN, CDR2 SVGIG (reference sequence). The V gene end was trimmed by 5 bases and the J gene end by 7 bases; junction bases not matched to a gene: 13. CDR3 size: 15 residues. The CDR3 nucleotides are TGTGCCTGGGGGCCCGGACAGGGCCCTCAGCAGCCCCAGCATTTT. This codes for CAWGPGQGPQQPQHF.

The chain links TRBV5-1 to TRBJ2-1; 10 bases are a match to TRBD2. The germline CDR1 and CDR2 sequences are SGHRS and YFSETQ. After removal of 1 base from V and 5 bases from J, the junction contained 6 bases not matched to a gene. The CDR3 totals 16 residues. In nucleotides, the CDR3 is TGCGCCAGCAGCTTGCTAGCGGGAGAGCGTAACAATGAGCAGTTCTTC. Its protein is CASSLLAGERNNEQFF.

The V call is TRBV28, the J call TRBJ1-5; D possibly corresponds to TRBD1 (5 bases). The V gene's germline CDR1 is MDHEN and CDR2 SYDVKM. This CDR3 has 14 amino acids. V was shortened by 7 bases and J by 3 bases, with 13 bases between the two germline ends. The DNA of the CDR3 is TGTGCCAGCATCGGGACTGTCGACAATCAGCCCCAGCATTTT. Protein product: CASIGTVDNQPQHF.

This sequence joins TRBV5-1 and TRBJ2-7; 10 bases are a match to TRBD1. There are 15 residues in the CDR3. Germline-derived CDR1 and CDR2 are SGHRS and YFSETQ. The V and J ends lost 4 bases and 5 bases, in that order; junction bases with no gene match: 9. CDR3 bases: TGCGCCAGCAGCGTGGGACAGGGGACTGCGGACGAGCAGTACTTC. Amino acid sequence: CASSVGQGTADEQYF. The whole variable domain, filled in from reference TRBV5-1 and TRBJ2-7, reads KAGVTQTPRYLIKTRGQQVTLSCSPISGHRSVSWYQQTPGQGLQFLFEYFSETQRNKGNFPGRFSGRQFSNSRSEMNVSTLELGDSALYLCASSVGQGTADEQYFGPGTRLTVT.

This chain joins TRBV11-2 and TRBJ2-2; D ambiguous. The germline V gene encodes CDR1 SGHAT and CDR2 FQNNGV. Trimming cost V 3 bases and J 7 bases, with 15 bases left between them. CDR3 length equals 15 residues. The CDR3 DNA sequence: TGTGCCAGCAGCTTTACGTCGGGCCTGGTCGGGGAGCTGTTTTTT. As protein: CASSFTSGLVGELFF.

The chain couples TRBV6-5 to TRBJ1-2; 10 nucleotides match TRBD1. CDR3 size: 13 residues. The J segment lost 7 bases and the V segment lost 6 bases, leaving 5 bases of the junction unmatched. The germline gives CDR1 MNHEY, CDR2 SVGAGI. The CDR3 DNA reads as TGTGCCAGCAGCCGGGGACAGGGGACTGGCTACACCTTC. Its translation: CASSRGQGTGYTF.